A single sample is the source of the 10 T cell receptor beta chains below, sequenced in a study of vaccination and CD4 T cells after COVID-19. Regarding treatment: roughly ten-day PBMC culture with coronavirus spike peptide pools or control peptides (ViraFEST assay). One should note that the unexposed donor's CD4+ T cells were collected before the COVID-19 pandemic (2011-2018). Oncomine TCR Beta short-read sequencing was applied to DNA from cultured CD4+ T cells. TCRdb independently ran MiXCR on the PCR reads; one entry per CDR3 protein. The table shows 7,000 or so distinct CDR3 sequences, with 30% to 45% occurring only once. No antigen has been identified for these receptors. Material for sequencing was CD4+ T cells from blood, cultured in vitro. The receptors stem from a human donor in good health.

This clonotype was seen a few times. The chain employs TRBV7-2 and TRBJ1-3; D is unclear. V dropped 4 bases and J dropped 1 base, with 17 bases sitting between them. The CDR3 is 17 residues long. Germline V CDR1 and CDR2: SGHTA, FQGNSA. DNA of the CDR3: TGTGCCAGCAGCTCCCCACTGGGCCGGCGATCTGGAAACACCATATATTTT. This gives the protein CASSSPLGRRSGNTIYF.

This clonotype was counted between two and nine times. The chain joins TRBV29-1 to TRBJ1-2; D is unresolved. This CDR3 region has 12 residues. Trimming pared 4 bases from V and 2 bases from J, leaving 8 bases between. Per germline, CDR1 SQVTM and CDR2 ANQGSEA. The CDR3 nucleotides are TGCAGCGTTGGTATTGGGAACTATGGCTACACCTTC. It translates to CSVGIGNYGYTF.

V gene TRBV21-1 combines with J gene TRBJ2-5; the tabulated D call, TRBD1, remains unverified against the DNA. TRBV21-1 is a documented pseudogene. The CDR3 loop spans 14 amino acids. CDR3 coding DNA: TGTGCCAGCAGCCTCACCGGGGGGGGGCAGACCCAGTACTTC. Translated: CASSLTGGGQTQYF.

CDR3 loop: CASSESQYQETQYF. The DNA for the CDR3 is TGTGCCAGCAGTGAATCACAGTACCAAGAGACCCAGTACTTC. This chain uses TRBV2 with TRBJ2-5; D is ambiguous. The V gene's germline CDR1 is SNHLY and CDR2 FYNNEI. Deletions cut 2 bases from V and 0 bases from J, with 7 bases between. The CDR3 is 14 residues long.

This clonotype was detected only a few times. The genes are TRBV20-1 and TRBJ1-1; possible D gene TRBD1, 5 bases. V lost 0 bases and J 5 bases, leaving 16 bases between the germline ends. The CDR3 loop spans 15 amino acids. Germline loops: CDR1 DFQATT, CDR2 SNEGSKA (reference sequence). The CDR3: CSARDSRYGGTEAFF. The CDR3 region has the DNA TGCAGTGCTAGAGATTCCCGTTACGGGGGAACTGAAGCTTTCTTT.

CDR3 DNA: TGTGCCAGCAGGGGGGACAGGCAAAATTCACCCCTCCACTTT. Residues: CASRGDRQNSPLHF. This rearrangement joins TRBV28 to TRBJ1-6, with 8 bases lining up with TRBD1. The CDR3 sequence is 14 residues long. The germline V gene encodes CDR1 MDHEN and CDR2 SYDVKM. With 6 bases clipped from V and 7 bases from J, the junction kept 5 bases outside the gene matches. Looking up the rest from reference TRBV28 and TRBJ1-6 gives the full variable domain: DVKVTQSSRYLVKRTGEKVFLECVQDMDHENMFWYRQDPGLGLRLIYFSYDVKMKEKGDIPEGYSVSREKKERFSLILESASTNQTSMYLCASRGDRQNSPLHFGNGTRLTVT.

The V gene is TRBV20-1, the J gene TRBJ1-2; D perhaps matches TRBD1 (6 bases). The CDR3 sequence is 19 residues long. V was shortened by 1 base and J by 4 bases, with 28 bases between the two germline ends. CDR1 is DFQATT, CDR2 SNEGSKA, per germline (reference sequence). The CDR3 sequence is CSARVFVGTSLKRGYGYTF. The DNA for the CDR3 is TGCAGTGCTAGAGTTTTCGTTGGGACATCCCTTAAACGGGGCTATGGCTACACCTTC.

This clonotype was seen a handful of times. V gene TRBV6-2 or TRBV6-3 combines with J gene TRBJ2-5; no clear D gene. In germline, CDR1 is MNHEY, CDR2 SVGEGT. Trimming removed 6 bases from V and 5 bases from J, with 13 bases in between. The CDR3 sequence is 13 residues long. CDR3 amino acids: CASRQWDQETQYF. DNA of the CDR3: TGTGCCAGCAGACAGTGGGATCAGGAGACCCAGTACTTC.

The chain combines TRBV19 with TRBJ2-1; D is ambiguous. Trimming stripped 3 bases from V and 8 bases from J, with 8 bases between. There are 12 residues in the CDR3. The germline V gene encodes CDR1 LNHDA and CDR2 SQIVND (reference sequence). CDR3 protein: CASSIGLDEQFF. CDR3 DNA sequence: TGTGCCAGTAGTATCGGGTTGGATGAGCAGTTCTTC.

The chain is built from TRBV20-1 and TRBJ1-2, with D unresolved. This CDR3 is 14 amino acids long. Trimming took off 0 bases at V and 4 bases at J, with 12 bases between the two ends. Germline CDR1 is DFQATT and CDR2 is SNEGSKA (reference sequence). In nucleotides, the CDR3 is TGCAGTGCTAGAGATGCGGCAGAACCCTATGGCTACACCTTC. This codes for CSARDAAEPYGYTF.